Following are 27 T cell receptor beta chains from one sample sequenced in a study of CD8 T cells in ankylosing spondylitis. A single record per CDR3 protein comes from TCRdb applying MiXCR to the 5' RACE reads. The top ten hold approximately 40% of the sample, which has 9,500 to 10,000 distinct CDR3 sequences, around 6% seen once. The sequenced sample consisted of blood, either unsorted or a sorted T cell fraction (not recorded which). Receptor source: a female donor with ankylosing spondylitis or in good health (not recorded which).

The chain links TRBV9 to TRBJ2-7; D is ambiguous. This CDR3 spans 13 amino acids. V lost 1 base and J 3 bases, leaving 8 bases between the germline ends. Germline CDR1 is SGDLS and CDR2 is YYNGEE. The CDR3 loop is CASSVSSSYEQYF. The CDR3 bases are TGTGCCAGCAGCGTAAGTAGCAGCTACGAGCAGTACTTC. Looking up the rest from reference TRBV9 and TRBJ2-7 gives the full variable domain: DSGVTQTPKHLITATGQRVTLRCSPRSGDLSVYWYQQSLDQGLQFLIQYYNGEERAKGNILERFSAQQFPDLHSELNLSSLELGDSALYFCASSVSSSYEQYFGPGTRLTVT.

This clonotype was seen repeatedly, ten times or more. This chain uses TRBV9 with TRBJ2-1; D is possibly TRBD1 or TRBD2 (9 bases each). Trimming shortened V by 3 bases and J by 8 bases, and 18 bases separated the two germline ends. The CDR3 length is 15 residues. Germline lookup yields CDR1 SGDLS and CDR2 YYNGEE. The CDR3 sequence is CASSASGTGLDEQFF. The DNA of the CDR3 is TGTGCCAGCAGCGCTAGCGGGACAGGGCTCGATGAGCAGTTCTTC.

This clonotype has a handful of counts. The chain combines TRBV9 with TRBJ1-1; TRBD1 agrees at 10 bases. The CDR3 sequence is 14 residues long. The V gene's germline CDR1 is SGDLS and CDR2 YYNGEE. The V segment lost 4 bases and the J segment 4 bases; nucleotides outside the gene matches: 4. CDR3 residues: CASSLGQGITEAFF. The CDR3 region has the DNA TGTGCCAGCAGCCTGGGACAGGGGATCACTGAAGCTTTCTTT.

This clonotype was seen a few times. The V and J genes are TRBV9 and TRBJ2-1; 9 bases are a match to TRBD2. J was trimmed by 6 bases and V by 2 bases; bases with no gene match: 6. The CDR3 sequence is 15 residues long. Per germline, CDR1 SGDLS and CDR2 YYNGEE. CDR3 DNA sequence: TGTGCCAGCAGCGTGGCGGGAGGGCCCTCCAATGAGCAGTTCTTC. It encodes CASSVAGGPSNEQFF. The complete variable domain, with remaining parts taken from reference TRBV9 and TRBJ2-1, reads DSGVTQTPKHLITATGQRVTLRCSPRSGDLSVYWYQQSLDQGLQFLIQYYNGEERAKGNILERFSAQQFPDLHSELNLSSLELGDSALYFCASSVAGGPSNEQFFGPGTRLTVL.

This clonotype was counted at least ten times. V usage is TRBV9 and J usage is TRBJ1-3; 11 bases are a match to TRBD1. Germline loops: CDR1 SGDLS, CDR2 YYNGEE. CDR3 length equals 18 residues. V was clipped by 1 base and J by 0 bases; unmatched bases: 6. In DNA form, the CDR3 reads TGTGCCAGCAGCGTATTTCCGGGACAGGGGGACTCTGGAAACACCATATATTTT. Translation: CASSVFPGQGDSGNTIYF.

This clonotype was detected ten times or more. The chain employs TRBV9 and TRBJ2-2; 10 positions agree with TRBD2. The junction had 6 bases not matched to a gene; V was cut back by 4 bases and J by 3 bases. Germline V gives CDR1 SGDLS, CDR2 YYNGEE. CDR3 size: 16 residues. The CDR3 DNA sequence: TGTGCCAGCAGCCCAAGCGGGGGGGCTTACACCGGGGAGCTGTTTTTT. Its protein product is CASSPSGGAYTGELFF.

This clonotype has a count of ten or more. The gene calls are TRBV9 and TRBJ2-7; the match to TRBD1 covers 7 bases. This CDR3 contains 13 residues. V lost 3 bases and J lost 3; bases outside the gene matches: 3. From germline, CDR1 is SGDLS and CDR2 YYNGEE. The CDR3: CASSEDRSYEQYF. CDR3 DNA: TGTGCCAGCAGCGAGGACAGGAGCTACGAGCAGTACTTC.

The chain joins TRBV9 to TRBJ2-7; TRBD2 might be the D (6 bases). Germline V gene sequence: CDR1 SGDLS, CDR2 YYNGEE. V dropped 3 bases and J dropped 0 bases, with 10 bases sitting between them. This CDR3 contains 14 residues. The CDR3 bases are TGTGCCAGCAGCGGGAGCGGGCCCTCCTACGAGCAGTACTTC. Its translation is CASSGSGPSYEQYF.

Many counts were recorded for this clonotype. The chain is built from TRBV9 and TRBJ2-1; D may match TRBD1 or TRBD2 (6 bases each). Trimming left V 0 bases short and J 8 bases short, with 18 bases between. The CDR3 extends over 16 amino acids. From germline, CDR1 is SGDLS and CDR2 YYNGEE. The CDR3 DNA follows: TGTGCCAGCAGCGTAGGTGGGGGGCTTGGTTTCGATGAGCAGTTCTTC. This encodes CASSVGGGLGFDEQFF.

At least ten counts were recorded for this clonotype. The rearrangement links TRBV9 to TRBJ2-5; tentative D call: TRBD1 (5 bases). V shed 6 bases and J shed 2 bases, with 14 bases lying between them. The germline V gene has CDR1 SGDLS and CDR2 YYNGEE. The length of the CDR3 is 14 residues. The CDR3 DNA sequence: TGTGCCAGCAACTCTGAAGGGGTACAAGAGACCCAGTACTTC. This encodes CASNSEGVQETQYF.

This clonotype was seen at least ten times. The J gene is TRBJ2-3, the V gene TRBV9; 7 bases map to TRBD2. The CDR3 contains 13 residues. Per germline, CDR1 SGDLS and CDR2 YYNGEE. Trimming took 8 bases from V and 6 from J; bases not matched to a gene: 9. DNA of the CDR3: TGTGCCAGTACGCGGGGGTTGCGGGATACGCAGTATTTT. Amino acid sequence: CASTRGLRDTQYF.

This clonotype is labeled medium-sized. This chain connects TRBV9 to TRBJ2-5, with 12 bases identical to TRBD2. Germline V gives CDR1 SGDLS, CDR2 YYNGEE. With V trimmed by 4 bases and J by 5 bases, 9 bases remained unmatched. There are 16 residues in the CDR3. The CDR3 is CASSSRLAGARETQYF. The CDR3 bases are TGTGCCAGCAGCTCCCGACTAGCGGGGGCCCGGGAGACCCAGTACTTC. The complete variable domain, with remaining parts taken from reference TRBV9 and TRBJ2-5, reads DSGVTQTPKHLITATGQRVTLRCSPRSGDLSVYWYQQSLDQGLQFLIQYYNGEERAKGNILERFSAQQFPDLHSELNLSSLELGDSALYFCASSSRLAGARETQYFGPGTRLLVL.

This clonotype was observed a few times. V is TRBV9 and J is TRBJ2-1; D possibly uses TRBD1 or TRBD2 (6 bases each). Trimming took off 7 bases at V and 9 bases at J, with 20 bases between the two ends. The CDR3 consists of 14 residues. The germline CDR1 and CDR2 sequences are SGDLS and YYNGEE. The CDR3: CASGGGTGLGEQFF. In DNA form, the CDR3 reads TGTGCCAGCGGAGGGGGGACGGGCCTCGGTGAGCAGTTCTTC.

In its sample, this clonotype ranks as medium-sized. The V call is TRBV9, the J call TRBJ2-1; 8 bases fit TRBD2. V lost 3 bases to trimming and J lost 4 bases; unmatched junction nucleotides: 6. This CDR3 is 15 amino acids long. Germline CDR1 and CDR2: SGDLS and YYNGEE. CDR3 amino acids: CASSGSGESYNEQFF. CDR3 DNA: TGTGCCAGCAGCGGTAGCGGGGAGTCGTACAATGAGCAGTTCTTC. The full variable domain, completed using reference TRBV9 and TRBJ2-1, is DSGVTQTPKHLITATGQRVTLRCSPRSGDLSVYWYQQSLDQGLQFLIQYYNGEERAKGNILERFSAQQFPDLHSELNLSSLELGDSALYFCASSGSGESYNEQFFGPGTRLTVL.

Relative to its sample, this clonotype is medium-sized. The rearrangement joins TRBV5-1 to TRBJ1-5, with 8 positions matching TRBD1. Germline trimming cut 7 bases from V and 2 bases from J; bases unmatched to any gene: 8. CDR3 length: 15 residues. Germline-derived CDR1 and CDR2 are SGHRS and YFSETQ. The CDR3 DNA follows: TGCGCCAGCGATCTAGGACAGGGCGGCAATCAGCCCCAGCATTTT. Amino acid sequence: CASDLGQGGNQPQHF.

This clonotype has ten or more counts. This chain links TRBV6-5 with TRBJ2-5; perhaps TRBD2 as D (6 bases). Trimming left V 2 bases short and J 2 bases short, with 15 bases between. The CDR3 consists of 16 residues. Germline CDR1 reads MNHEY; CDR2 reads SVGAGI. In DNA form, the CDR3 reads TGTGCCAGCAGTTACACGCTCTTCGGGAGACAAGAGACCCAGTACTTC. Its translation: CASSYTLFGRQETQYF.

This clonotype has ten or more counts. J is TRBJ2-3 and V is TRBV9; TRBD2 aligns across 7 bases. Germline loops: CDR1 SGDLS, CDR2 YYNGEE. The CDR3 covers 16 residues. The V segment lost 0 bases and the J segment 0 bases; nucleotides outside the gene matches: 4. As DNA, the CDR3 is TGTGCCAGCAGCGTAGTGCCTAGCGGAAGCACAGATACGCAGTATTTT. It encodes CASSVVPSGSTDTQYF.

The rearrangement uses TRBV9 and TRBJ2-3; D may be TRBD2 (5 bases). Trimming took 0 bases from V and 5 from J, leaving 22 bases between them. CDR1 and CDR2 from the germline V gene are SGDLS and YYNGEE. This CDR3 contains 18 residues. CDR3 nucleotide sequence: TGTGCCAGCAGCGTAGATCCGCTGGAGGCAAGATCAGGAGATACGCAGTATTTT. Its protein product is CASSVDPLEARSGDTQYF.

Many counts were recorded for this clonotype. This chain links TRBV9 with TRBJ2-1; D is perhaps TRBD2 (6 bases). The CDR3 length is 14 residues. The germline V gene has CDR1 SGDLS and CDR2 YYNGEE. V gave up 3 bases and J gave up 5 bases, with 12 bases separating them. Written as DNA, the CDR3 is TGTGCCAGCAGCGCTCGGGACTTTAACAATGAGCAGTTCTTC. Translating it yields CASSARDFNNEQFF.

The table lists this clonotype with many counts. The genes are TRBV9 and TRBJ2-5, with D hard to call. From germline, CDR1 is SGDLS and CDR2 YYNGEE. V dropped 7 bases and J dropped 5 bases, with 9 bases sitting between them. The CDR3 length is 11 residues. The CDR3 DNA reads as TGTGCCAGCGGTCTAGGGGAGACCCAGTACTTC. This encodes CASGLGETQYF.

This clonotype occurred many times. The rearrangement links TRBV9 to TRBJ2-1; maybe TRBD1 (5 bases). CDR1 is SGDLS, CDR2 YYNGEE, per germline. This CDR3 contains 15 residues. V was cut by 4 bases and J by 2 bases, with 13 bases left in between. Written as DNA, the CDR3 is TGTGCCAGCAGCCCGACAGAAAGCACCTACAATGAGCAGTTCTTC. This sequence encodes CASSPTESTYNEQFF.

The sample holds many counts of this clonotype. DNA for the CDR3: TGTGCCAGCAGCGGCCCTAGCGGGGGGGCCCGGGATGAGCAGTTCTTC. Translating it yields CASSGPSGGARDEQFF. The V call is TRBV9, the J call TRBJ2-1, with 12 bases that match TRBD2. The CDR3 has 16 amino acids. V dropped 3 bases and J dropped 8; count of bases not matched to a gene: 9. Germline-derived CDR1 and CDR2 are SGDLS and YYNGEE.

In its sample, this clonotype ranks as medium-sized. V gene TRBV9 combines with J gene TRBJ2-3; D gene uncertain. Trimming removed 0 bases from V and 6 bases from J, with 14 bases in between. The CDR3 is 15 residues long. Germline CDR1 SGDLS, CDR2 YYNGEE. The CDR3 DNA is TGTGCCAGCAGCGTAGCTGGCGGCCCCCCGGATACGCAGTATTTT. Protein sequence: CASSVAGGPPDTQYF.

This clonotype is medium-sized by share. V is TRBV9 and J is TRBJ1-5, with a weak D call TRBD1 (6 bases). V dropped 4 bases and J dropped 1 base, with 12 bases sitting between them. CDR3 size: 15 residues. Germline V gives CDR1 SGDLS, CDR2 YYNGEE. This CDR3 is CASSPSGGSNQPQHF. The CDR3 nucleotides read TGTGCCAGCAGCCCGTCCGGGGGCAGCAATCAGCCCCAGCATTTT.

This clonotype was seen many times. The chain has TRBV9 and TRBJ1-3, with D perhaps TRBD1 (6 bases). CDR1 and CDR2 (germline): SGDLS, YYNGEE. V gave up 3 bases and J gave up 0 bases, with 13 bases separating them. This CDR3 contains 16 residues. This CDR3 is CASSAPDSGSGNTIYF. The CDR3 coding sequence is TGTGCCAGCAGCGCACCGGACAGTGGCTCTGGAAACACCATATATTTT.

This clonotype was seen at least ten times. The chain employs TRBV9 and TRBJ1-1; D might be TRBD1 (5 bases). Trimming took 3 bases from V and 3 from J, leaving 18 bases between them. Per germline, CDR1 SGDLS and CDR2 YYNGEE. The CDR3 has 16 residues. CDR3 sequence: CASSDSIGGGDTEAFF. Written as DNA, the CDR3 is TGTGCCAGCAGCGACTCCATCGGTGGGGGGGACACTGAAGCTTTCTTT. The variable domain in full, completed from reference TRBV9 and TRBJ1-1, reads DSGVTQTPKHLITATGQRVTLRCSPRSGDLSVYWYQQSLDQGLQFLIQYYNGEERAKGNILERFSAQQFPDLHSELNLSSLELGDSALYFCASSDSIGGGDTEAFFGQGTRLTVV.

This clonotype showed up many times. The rearrangement links TRBV21-1 to TRBJ2-3; the D call in the table, TRBD1, was not verified against the DNA. TRBV21-1 is recorded as a pseudogene. CDR3 length equals 14 residues. The CDR3 DNA follows: TGTGCCAATAACCGGGACAGGGTCCAGGATACGCAGTATTTT. Translating it yields CANNRDRVQDTQYF.